This T cell receptor (beta chain) was captured by sequencing in a study of technical replicates of blood from a handful of donors listed by TCRdb under 2017. A note on this clone: Its antigen target is currently unknown. Per-nucleotide qualities are absent, and no much larger clonotype sits a single base away.

The library was generated by the immunoSEQ multiplex PCR assay. As stored in TCRdb, this immuneACCESS dataset retains in-frame rearrangements with V and J assigned. A fraction of the clones does not appear; measured against another copy, unresolved V genes explain less than half of the discrepancy, and the remainder lacks a known reason. In all, the sample holds tens of thousands of clones, and roughly 90% of those were seen once. Around 4.6% of the sample belongs to the ten largest clones. CDR1 PRHDT and CDR2 FYEKMQ were looked up in the germline V gene (reference sequence). The CDR3, from cysteine to phenylalanine, totals 13 residues. Only the CDR3 DNA stays, 39 bases, in frame from base 1. V is clipped by 3 bases and J by 6 bases, and the sequence between their germline boundaries is 11 bases long.

The rearrangement combines TRBV13 with TRBJ1-2; there is no confident call for the D gene. Input material: PBMCs. This TCR derives from a human donor in good health. Some clones in this sample may be carry-over from other donors' samples. CDR3 reads: CASSFYGEDGYTF. The nucleotide sequence reads TGTGCCAGCAGCTTTTATGGGGAGGATGGCTACACCTTC.